This T cell receptor beta chain was profiled in a study of blood T cell repertoires in COVID-19. Study at large: Whether acute or convalescent, the COVID-19 samples came from the United States, Italy and Spain.

The method was immunoSEQ multiplex PCR; TCRdb's version includes in-frame clones alone and lacks a portion of them. Here the sample spans over 200,000 clones, over 75% being singletons. With 2 bases removed from V and 0 bases from J, the gap between germline ends came to 10 bases. Germline V gene lookup returns CDR1 MNHNY and CDR2 SVGAGI (reference sequence). The CDR3 has 15 residues. The sequenced sample consisted of peripheral blood. This TCR was recovered from a middle-aged man with active or convalescent COVID-19. The rearrangement uses TRBV6-6 and TRBJ1-1, with TRBD1 as a possible D gene (6 bases). This chain's CDR3 is CASSYKTGLNTEAFF. The CDR3 DNA reads as TGTGCCAGCAGTTACAAAACAGGGCTGAACACTGAAGCTTTCTTT.